These 18 T cell receptor beta chains share one sample of origin, sequenced in a study of preoperative IRX-2 immunotherapy in early breast cancer. Using immunoSEQ multiplex PCR, the repertoire was profiled, and TCRdb retains in-frame clones only, with some absent. The table records about 15,000 clones, approximately 91% of them present only once. Stated treatment: preoperative locoregional IRX-2 cytokine immunotherapy. The specimen was collected from a patient treated with IRX-2 immunotherapy. The origin of the receptors is a human donor with breast cancer.

The chain uses TRBV23-1 and TRBJ2-7; 13 bases map to TRBD2. TRBV23-1 is an open reading frame whose function is uncertain. The CDR3 runs to 18 residues. With 5 bases clipped from V and 0 bases from J, the junction kept 10 bases outside the gene matches. CDR3 region: CASSIRLAGGRSSYEQYF. CDR3 nucleotide sequence: TGCGCCAGCAGTATTAGACTAGCGGGGGGCAGGAGCTCCTACGAGCAGTACTTC.

In nucleotides, the CDR3 is TGTGCCAGCAGCTTTAGAGGGAATACTGAAGCTTTCTTT. Its protein product is CASSFRGNTEAFF. V and J are TRBV5-6 and TRBJ1-1; D is unclear. V lost 2 bases to trimming and J lost 5 bases, with 10 bases between them. This CDR3 region has 13 residues. Germline-derived CDR1 and CDR2 are SGHDT and YYEEEE. Together with reference TRBV5-6 and TRBJ1-1, the CDR3 gives the full variable domain: DAGVTQSPTHLIKTRGQQVTLRCSPKSGHDTVSWYQQALGQGPQFIFQYYEEEERQRGNFPDRFSGHQFPNYSSELNVNALLLGDSALYLCASSFRGNTEAFFGQGTRLTVV.

The chain uses TRBV7-8 and TRBJ1-1; no clear D gene. Germline V lookup: CDR1 SGHVS, CDR2 FQNEAQ. V was shortened by 4 bases and J by 5 bases, with 11 bases between the two germline ends. The CDR3 contains 13 residues. CDR3 in DNA: TGTGCCAGCAGCTCCCGAGAAGGGACTGAAGCTTTCTTT. The encoded protein is CASSSREGTEAFF.

This chain joins TRBV7-9 and TRBJ1-2, with 8 nucleotides matching TRBD1. The CDR3 sequence is 18 residues long. V lost 5 bases to trimming and J lost 3 bases; unmatched junction nucleotides: 17. Germline V gives CDR1 SEHNR, CDR2 FQNEAQ (reference sequence). CDR3 DNA sequence: TGTGCCAGCAGCCCGCGGGACAGGAAGGTTGGACTCGACTATGGCTACACCTTC. Translated: CASSPRDRKVGLDYGYTF.

The chain uses TRBV27 and TRBJ2-3; 10 bases are shared with TRBD2. Unmatched junction bases numbered 2, after V lost 2 bases and J lost 3 bases. CDR1 MNHEY and CDR2 SMNVEV come from the germline V gene (reference sequence). This CDR3 spans 15 amino acids. CDR3 DNA sequence: TGTGCCAGCAGTTTAATGACTAGCGGGACAGATACGCAGTATTTT. It codes for CASSLMTSGTDTQYF.

The V gene is TRBV28, the J gene TRBJ1-1, with D perhaps TRBD1 (6 bases). CDR1 and CDR2 (germline): MDHEN, SYDVKM. V was pared by 5 bases and J by 11 bases, with 18 bases between. The CDR3 is made up of 13 amino acids. The CDR3: CASSLSPQGRAFF. In DNA, the CDR3 is TGTGCCAGCAGTCTATCCCCCCAGGGGCGGGCTTTCTTT.

The rearrangement links TRBV19 to TRBJ1-5, with D unclear. The length of the CDR3 is 15 residues. From germline, CDR1 is LNHDA and CDR2 SQIVND (reference sequence). Trimming left V 2 bases short and J 0 bases short, with 8 bases between. The CDR3 region is CASSIFRYSNQPQHF. In DNA, the CDR3 is TGTGCCAGTAGTATATTCCGCTATAGCAATCAGCCCCAGCATTTT.

The V and J genes are TRBV2 and TRBJ1-4; 10 nucleotides line up with TRBD1. CDR3 length: 14 amino acids. Trimming at V came to 4 bases and at J to 7 bases, leaving 3 bases not matched to a gene. CDR1 is SNHLY and CDR2 is FYNNEI in the germline V gene. In DNA, the CDR3 is TGTGCCAGCAGTGTCCGGGACAGGGGTGAAAAACTGTTTTTT. The encoded protein is CASSVRDRGEKLFF.

The rearrangement uses TRBV9 and TRBJ2-5; TRBD1 aligns across 9 bases. The CDR3 is made up of 14 amino acids. Trimming cost V 3 bases and J 4 bases; bases outside gene matches: 4. Germline CDR1 reads SGDLS; CDR2 reads YYNGEE. DNA for the CDR3: TGTGCCAGCAGCGCATCGACAGGGGGAGAGACCCAGTACTTC. Protein: CASSASTGGETQYF.

Here the CDR3 reads CASSPRVRNTEAFF. In nucleotides, the CDR3 is TGTGCCAGTAGTCCCAGGGTTAGGAACACTGAAGCTTTCTTT. This chain connects TRBV19 to TRBJ1-1; perhaps TRBD1 as D (5 bases). There are 14 residues in the CDR3. CDR1 is LNHDA, CDR2 SQIVND, per germline (reference sequence). The V end was cut by 5 bases, the J end by 1 base, with 11 bases between.

J is TRBJ1-6 and V is TRBV27, with D tentatively TRBD1 (5 bases). This CDR3 is built from 14 residues. Germline V gene data show CDR1 as MNHEY and CDR2 as SMNVEV (reference sequence). V gave up 2 bases and J gave up 6 bases, with 8 bases separating them. CDR3 bases: TGTGCCAGCAGTTTAATCCAGGGTAATTCACCCCTCCACTTT. This codes for CASSLIQGNSPLHF.

CDR3 nucleotide sequence: TGTGCCAGTAGTGAGGGATCTGGGGCCAACGTCCTGACTTTC. Translation gives CASSEGSGANVLTF. The chain uses TRBV19 and TRBJ2-6, with D maybe TRBD2 (5 bases). The V gene lost 5 bases and the J gene lost 1 base, with 6 bases spanning the gap. CDR1 is LNHDA, CDR2 SQIVND, per germline (reference sequence). The CDR3 contains 14 residues.

The chain employs TRBV7-9 and TRBJ1-2; 8 nucleotides agree with TRBD1. The CDR3 runs 13 residues. Germline CDR1 reads SEHNR; CDR2 reads FQNEAQ (reference sequence). J gave up 6 bases and V 4 bases, and 4 bases lay outside the gene matches. The CDR3 DNA reads TGTGCCAGCAGCTCCGACAGGGGCCATGGCTACACCTTC. Residues: CASSSDRGHGYTF.

The rearrangement joins TRBV25-1 to TRBJ2-5, with a possible D match to TRBD1 (6 bases). The V end lost 2 bases, the J end lost 4 bases, and 14 bases lay between the germline ends. The germline V gene encodes CDR1 MGHDK and CDR2 SYGVNS. This CDR3 is built from 15 residues. The CDR3 protein is CASSEPTGSRETQYF. The CDR3 nucleotides read TGTGCCAGCAGTGAACCCACAGGGTCGAGAGAGACCCAGTACTTC.

The rearrangement links TRBV19 to TRBJ2-1; the D is unclear. From germline, CDR1 is LNHDA and CDR2 SQIVND (reference sequence). The CDR3 is made up of 13 amino acids. Trimming shortened V by 3 bases and J by 15 bases, and 18 bases separated the two germline ends. CDR3 bases: TGTGCCAGTAGTATTAATCCGGTTGATAGGGCGTTCTTC. Its protein is CASSINPVDRAFF.

This chain uses TRBV9 with TRBJ2-3, with D hard to call. The CDR3 is 14 amino acids. V was clipped by 0 bases and J by 5 bases, with 10 bases between them. Germline lookup yields CDR1 SGDLS and CDR2 YYNGEE. CDR3 coding DNA: TGTGCCAGCAGCGTAGGTACTGGGCTAGATACGCAGTATTTT. It translates to CASSVGTGLDTQYF. The entire variable domain, with the rest obtained from reference TRBV9 and TRBJ2-3, is as follows: DSGVTQTPKHLITATGQRVTLRCSPRSGDLSVYWYQQSLDQGLQFLIQYYNGEERAKGNILERFSAQQFPDLHSELNLSSLELGDSALYFCASSVGTGLDTQYFGPGTRLTVL.

This clone is a singleton in its sample. A read error may produce the germline difference seen at one junction end. The rearrangement joins TRBV28 to TRBJ1-1; weak D call: TRBD1 (5 bases). CDR1 is MDHEN, CDR2 SYDVKM, per germline. The CDR3 totals 16 residues. The DNA of the CDR3 is TGTGCCAGCAGTTTTTCCCTAGGGGCGGTGAAAACTGAAGCTTTCTTT. Its protein is CASSFSLGAVKTEAFF.

The chain is built from TRBV12-5 and TRBJ1-2, with 7 bases lining up with TRBD1. CDR3 length: 13 residues. Losses at the gene ends were 5 bases for V and 4 bases for J; bases not matched to a gene: 4. In germline, CDR1 is LGHNT, CDR2 FRNRAP. CDR3 protein: CASGPGGVYGYTF. DNA of the CDR3: TGTGCTAGTGGTCCAGGGGGGGTCTATGGCTACACCTTC.